Listed below are T cell receptor beta chains from one sample, sequenced in a study of cytomegalovirus exposure and HLA in healthy donors. Profiled with immunoSEQ multiplex PCR; TCRdb holds only in-frame clones, not every one. The sample contains under 250,000 clones, about 81% of which appear only once. Sequencing used PBMCs. The receptors derive from a woman younger than 45 in good health and CMV-seronegative. Both conserved end residues are part of each CDR3.

>TRBV5-1|TRBJ2-1
CASRGSSGSGEQFF
>TRBV28|TRBJ1-3
CASRGGVWGGNTIYF
>TRBV7-2|TRBJ1-5
CASSGQLGRPQHF
>TRBV6-5|TRBJ2-2
CASSSPGLGNRGELFF
>TRBV30|TRBJ2-2
CAWKRDLNTGELFF
>TRBV9|TRBJ1-2
CASSVAQGANGYTF
>TRBV7-9|TRBJ2-3
CASSPPGADTQYF
>TRBV28|TRBJ2-1
CASSLSGGGYEQFF
>TRBV7-9|TRBJ2-1
CASSLIRGSSYNEQFF
>TRBV5-6|TRBJ1-4
CASSFGQGLEEYEKLFF
>TRBV28|TRBJ2-1
CASSDPSGGDNEQFF
>TRBV30|TRBJ2-7
CAWSEGSGDYEQYF
>TRBV6-5|TRBJ2-7
CASTSSYEQYF
>TRBV2|TRBJ1-1
CASSRQGKPEAFF
>TRBV19|TRBJ2-1
CASSSGSGGPLVNEQFF
>TRBV6-5|TRBJ1-1
CASRTGPNTEAFF
>TRBV6-5|TRBJ2-3
CASNRGVEGTDTQYF
>TRBV6-1|TRBJ2-7
CASSEPGQGAYEQYF
>TRBV30|TRBJ1-6
CAWGHSSSYNSPLHF
>TRBV27|TRBJ2-2
CAGLTRRREGFFTGELFF
>TRBV6-5|TRBJ2-7
CASSRTGGGQYF
>TRBV5-1|TRBJ2-7
CASSYQQGYNEQYF
>TRBV19|TRBJ1-2
CASSTRTGETYGYTF
>TRBV2|TRBJ2-1
CASKLKETSGPPYNEQFF
>TRBV15|TRBJ2-7
CATSIEQGPSYEQYF
>TRBV15|TRBJ1-6
CATSRGGTGSNSPLHF
>TRBV29-1|TRBJ2-7
CSVVAAYEQYF
>TRBV5-4|TRBJ1-2
CASSLPGGTFGYTF
>TRBV18|TRBJ2-7
CASSPRSNEQYF
>TRBV9|TRBJ2-1
CASSGTPSDEQFF
>TRBV9|TRBJ2-3
CASSSWRASGSTDTQYF
>TRBV5-6|TRBJ1-5
CASSPRMDTHQPQHF
>TRBV28|TRBJ2-7
CASKGFGYSAQAEQYF